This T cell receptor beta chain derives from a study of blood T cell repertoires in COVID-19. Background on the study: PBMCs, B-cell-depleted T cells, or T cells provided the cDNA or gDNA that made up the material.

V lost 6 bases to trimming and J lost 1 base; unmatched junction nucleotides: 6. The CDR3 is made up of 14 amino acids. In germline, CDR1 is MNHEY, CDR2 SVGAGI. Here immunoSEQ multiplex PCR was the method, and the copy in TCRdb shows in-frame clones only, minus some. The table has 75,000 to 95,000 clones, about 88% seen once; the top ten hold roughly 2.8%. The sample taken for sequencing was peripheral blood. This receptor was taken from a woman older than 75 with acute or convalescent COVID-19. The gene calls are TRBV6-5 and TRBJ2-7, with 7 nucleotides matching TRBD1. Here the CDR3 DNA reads TGTGCCAGCAGGCGGCCGGGACAGTCCTACGAGCAGTACTTC. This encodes CASRRPGQSYEQYF.